These 5 T cell receptor beta chains were all obtained from the same sample, sequenced in a study of long-term antiretroviral therapy in people with HIV. It was version v3.0 of the immunoSEQ assay that was run at survey level. TCRdb's copy holds only in-frame clones and misses some; the assay was immunoSEQ multiplex PCR. This table has under 25,000 clones, 85% appearing once. The sequencing used unsorted PBMCs, collected 1.6 years after starting antiretroviral therapy. These receptors all stem from a man in his forties with HIV.

V is TRBV13 and J is TRBJ2-3; perhaps TRBD2 as D (6 bases). The V gene lost 5 bases and the J gene lost 1 base, with 13 bases spanning the gap. The CDR3 runs 15 residues. The V gene's germline CDR1 is PRHDT and CDR2 FYEKMQ (reference sequence). This CDR3 reads CASSGRLDGTDTQYF. The CDR3 nucleotides are TGTGCCAGCAGCGGCAGACTAGACGGCACAGATACGCAGTATTTT.

This clone showed up just a few times. This chain links TRBV19 with TRBJ2-7; D is unresolved. The CDR3 length is 14 residues. The germline V and J ends were trimmed by 5 bases and 2 bases, with 13 bases remaining between them. Germline V CDR1 and CDR2: LNHDA, SQIVND (reference sequence). CDR3 region: CASSLGPDTYEQYF. CDR3 sequence (DNA): TGTGCCAGTAGTCTTGGGCCGGATACCTACGAGCAGTACTTC.

V and J are TRBV7-9 and TRBJ1-1, with D tentatively TRBD1 (6 bases). This CDR3 has 13 residues. The germline gives CDR1 SEHNR, CDR2 FQNEAQ (reference sequence). V lost 2 bases to trimming and J lost 4 bases, with 8 bases between them. DNA of the CDR3: TGTGCCAGCAGCTTATTGGGGGCCACTGAAGCTTTCTTT. This codes for CASSLLGATEAFF. Together with reference TRBV7-9 and TRBJ1-1, the CDR3 gives the full variable domain: DTGVSQNPRHKITKRGQNVTFRCDPISEHNRLYWYRQTLGQGPEFLTYFQNEAQLEKSRLLSDRFSAERPKGSFSTLEIQRTEQGDSAMYLCASSLLGATEAFFGQGTRLTVV.

V usage is TRBV30 and J usage is TRBJ1-2; TRBD1 is a possible D gene (6 bases). CDR3 length: 15 residues. The germline gives CDR1 GTSNPN, CDR2 SVGIG (reference sequence). V lost 2 bases and J 3 bases, leaving 16 bases between the germline ends. CDR3 sequence: CAWSWGWAGDYGYTF. The CDR3 DNA reads as TGTGCCTGGAGTTGGGGGTGGGCAGGGGACTATGGCTACACCTTC.

The chain is built from TRBV7-9 and TRBJ2-1, with D perhaps matching TRBD1 (5 bases). This CDR3 spans 19 amino acids. V lost 6 bases and J 1 base, leaving 25 bases between the germline ends. Germline values: CDR1 SEHNR, CDR2 FQNEAQ (reference sequence). CDR3 residues: CASRLQTERSLGSYNEQFF. The CDR3 DNA follows: TGTGCCAGCAGGCTCCAGACAGAACGGTCTCTTGGGTCCTACAATGAGCAGTTCTTC.